This TCR beta chain was sequenced in a study of T cell changes during pregnancy in multiple sclerosis. The data were produced by immunoSEQ multiplex PCR, yet TCRdb's version contains in-frame clones alone and is incomplete. The data contain tens of thousands of clones, around 92% of them singletons. With 5 bases removed from V and 1 base from J, the gap between germline ends came to 5 bases. This CDR3 has 12 amino acids. CDR1 is MNHNS and CDR2 is SASEGT in the germline V gene. The chain combines TRBV6-1 with TRBJ2-5, with no clear D. This receptor was identified in a female donor with multiple sclerosis, enrolled in a pregnancy study. The sequenced sample was peripheral blood. In DNA form, the CDR3 reads TGTGCCAGCAGTCGATTCCAAGAGACCCAGTACTTC. It yields the protein CASSRFQETQYF.